A selection of T cell receptor beta chains follows, all from one sample in a study of response to subunit inactivated influenza vaccine. MiXCR, run by TCRdb on the RT-PCR reads, gives a single entry per CDR3 protein. Of 860,000 or so distinct CDR3 sequences in the sample, 20% to 25% were seen once. The sample consisted of PBMCs from blood, taken 4 to 6 days after vaccination. Source of these receptors: a man in his fifties who received an inactivated influenza vaccine. CDR3s include the opening cysteine and the closing phenylalanine or tryptophan. D genes are given only for firm matches. Size is stated for part of the rows, as once, few or many counts, or as a class when the clone is expanded.

TRBV5-1	few	NA	TRBJ2-6	CASSPYISGANVLTF	TGCGCCAGCAGCCCCTACATCTCTGGGGCCAACGTCCTGACTTTC
TRBV20-1	few	TRBD2	TRBJ2-7	CSARTLAGGTSYEQYF	TGCAGTGCTAGGACCCTAGCGGGAGGTACCTCCTACGAGCAGTACTTC
TRBV6-2/TRBV6-3	few	TRBD1	TRBJ2-7	CASSPRQGIYEQYF	TGTGCCAGCAGCCCTAGACAGGGGATCTACGAGCAGTACTTC
TRBV28	few	NA	TRBJ2-7	CASSLRRAVYEQYF	TGTGCCAGCAGTTTACGCAGGGCTGTCTACGAGCAGTACTTC
TRBV20-1	NA	NA	TRBJ2-3	CSTRDPTWGTDTQYF	TGCAGTACTAGAGACCCGACGTGGGGCACAGATACGCAGTATTTT
TRBV29-1	few	NA	TRBJ2-7	CSVRWQTYEQYF	TGCAGCGTTCGGTGGCAGACCTACGAGCAGTACTTC
TRBV4-2	NA	TRBD2	TRBJ2-1	CASSQVQREEEQFF	TGTGCCAGCAGCCAAGTTCAGCGGGAAGAAGAGCAGTTCTTC
TRBV18	NA	NA	TRBJ2-4	CASSPPMSQAKNIQYF	TGTGCCAGCTCACCACCGATGTCCCAAGCCAAAAACATTCAGTACTTC
TRBV7-2	NA	NA	TRBJ1-4	CASSLLFKTKGKLFF	TGTGCCAGCAGCTTACTTTTTAAGACTAAGGGGAAACTGTTTTTT
TRBV5-1	few	NA	TRBJ2-2	CASSLGTKAGELFF	TGCGCCAGCAGCCTTGGGACAAAGGCCGGGGAGCTGTTTTTT
TRBV5-8	NA	NA	TRBJ1-4	CASSSGLGNEKLFF	TGTGCCAGCAGCTCAGGGCTGGGGAATGAAAAACTGTTTTTT
TRBV18	NA	NA	TRBJ2-5	CASSPSNGGETQYF	TGTGCCAGCTCACCAAGTAACGGTGGAGAGACCCAGTACTTC
TRBV12-3/TRBV12-4	NA	NA	TRBJ2-5	CASSVQYSQETQYF	TGTGCCAGCAGTGTACAATACAGTCAAGAGACCCAGTACTTC
TRBV7-9	few	TRBD1	TRBJ1-6	CASSRTGDSLHF	TGTGCCAGCAGCAGGACAGGGGATTCCCTCCACTTT
TRBV9	NA	TRBD2	TRBJ2-5	CASSVGATSGAQETQYF	TGTGCCAGCAGCGTAGGGGCGACTAGCGGAGCTCAAGAGACCCAGTACTTC
TRBV6-2/TRBV6-3	many	TRBD2	TRBJ2-1	CASSYMSTTSGRGDEQFF	TGTGCCAGCAGTTACATGTCGACAACGAGCGGGAGAGGGGATGAGCAGTTCTTC